This section outlines one T cell receptor (beta chain) sequence together with its context. What it binds is not known. Germline V gene sequence: CDR1 GTSNPN, CDR2 SVGIG (reference sequence). The length of the CDR3 is 13 residues. The sample is drawn from a study of T cell responses to AZD1222 COVID-19 vaccine. Findings and limits, study-wide: Repertoires in all cases were sampled only once the peak T cell response had passed. The breadth and depth of Spike-specific TCRs increased once two AZD1222 doses had been given. In the spike-specific TCR repertoire, nearly half reportedly target unmutated variant regions. Among AZD1222 vaccinees, only 5 to 7 were seropositive at baseline.

Here immunoSEQ multiplex PCR was the method, and the copy in TCRdb shows in-frame clones only, minus some. The sample lists about 140,000 clones, almost 95% occurring once. The TCR was taken from an adult in good health. The material sequenced was peripheral blood, taken on day 0 of AZD1222 vaccination. The chain employs TRBV30 and TRBJ2-3; 7 positions agree with TRBD2. The CDR3 region has the DNA TGTGCTTGGGAGGCGGGAGCGGGCGATACGCAGTATTTT. This sequence encodes CAWEAGAGDTQYF.